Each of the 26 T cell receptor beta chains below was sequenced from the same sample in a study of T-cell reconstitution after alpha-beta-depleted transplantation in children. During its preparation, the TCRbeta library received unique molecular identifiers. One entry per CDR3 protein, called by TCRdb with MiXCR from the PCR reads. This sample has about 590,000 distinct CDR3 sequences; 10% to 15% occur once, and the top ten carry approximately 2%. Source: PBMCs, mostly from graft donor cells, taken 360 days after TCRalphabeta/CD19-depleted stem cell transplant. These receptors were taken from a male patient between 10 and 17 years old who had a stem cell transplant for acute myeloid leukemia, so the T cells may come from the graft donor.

As DNA, the CDR3 is TGCGCCAGCACCCTTCACAGGGGGGCCGGGTCTGGGGCCAACGTCCTGACTTTC. This encodes CASTLHRGAGSGANVLTF. This sequence joins TRBV5-1 and TRBJ2-6; 8 bases are shared with TRBD1. Unmatched junction bases numbered 12, after V lost 6 bases and J lost 1 base. CDR3 length: 18 residues. Germline values: CDR1 SGHRS, CDR2 YFSETQ.

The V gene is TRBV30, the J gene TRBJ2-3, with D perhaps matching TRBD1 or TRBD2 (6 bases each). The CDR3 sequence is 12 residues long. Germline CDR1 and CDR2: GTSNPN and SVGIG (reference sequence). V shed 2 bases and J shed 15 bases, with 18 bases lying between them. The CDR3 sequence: CAWSLDRRVGYF. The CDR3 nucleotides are TGTGCCTGGAGTCTCGACAGGAGGGTGGGTTATTTT.

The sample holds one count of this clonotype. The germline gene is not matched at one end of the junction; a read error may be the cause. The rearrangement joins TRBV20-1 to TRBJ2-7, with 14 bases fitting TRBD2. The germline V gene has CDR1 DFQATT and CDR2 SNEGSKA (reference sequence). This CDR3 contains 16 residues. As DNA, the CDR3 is TGCTGTGCTAGAGAGGGGACTAGCGGGGGATTGTACGAGCAGTACTTC. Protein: CCAREGTSGGLYEQYF.

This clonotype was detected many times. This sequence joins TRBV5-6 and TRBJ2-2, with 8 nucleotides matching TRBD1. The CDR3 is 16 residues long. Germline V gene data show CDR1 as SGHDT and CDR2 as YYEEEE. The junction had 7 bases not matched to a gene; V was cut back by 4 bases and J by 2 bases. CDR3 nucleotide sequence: TGTGCCAGCAGCCTCTGGACAGGGAAAAACACCGGGGAGCTGTTTTTT. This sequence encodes CASSLWTGKNTGELFF.

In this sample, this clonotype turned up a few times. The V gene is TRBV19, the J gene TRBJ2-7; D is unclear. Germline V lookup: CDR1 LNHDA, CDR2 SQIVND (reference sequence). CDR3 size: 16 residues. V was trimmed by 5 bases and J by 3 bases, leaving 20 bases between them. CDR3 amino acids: CASSSLLRRYNYEQYF. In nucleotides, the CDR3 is TGTGCCAGTAGTTCACTGCTCAGACGGTACAACTACGAGCAGTACTTC.

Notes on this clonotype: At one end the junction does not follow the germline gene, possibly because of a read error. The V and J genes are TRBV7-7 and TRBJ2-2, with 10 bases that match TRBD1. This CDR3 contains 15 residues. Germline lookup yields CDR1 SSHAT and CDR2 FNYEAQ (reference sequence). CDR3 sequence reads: CASSPRTGGYGELFF. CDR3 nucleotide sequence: TGTGCTAGCAGCCCCAGGACAGGGGGTTACGGGGAGCTGTTTTTT.

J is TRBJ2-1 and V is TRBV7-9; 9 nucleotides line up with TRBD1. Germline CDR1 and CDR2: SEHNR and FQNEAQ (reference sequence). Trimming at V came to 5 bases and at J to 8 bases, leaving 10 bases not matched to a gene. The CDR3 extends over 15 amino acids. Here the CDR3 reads CASSVPGQGYHEQFF. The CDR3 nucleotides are TGTGCCAGCAGCGTTCCGGGACAGGGTTACCATGAGCAGTTCTTC. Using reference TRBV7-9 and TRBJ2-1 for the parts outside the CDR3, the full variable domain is DTGVSQNPRHKITKRGQNVTFRCDPISEHNRLYWYRQTLGQGPEFLTYFQNEAQLEKSRLLSDRFSAERPKGSFSTLEIQRTEQGDSAMYLCASSVPGQGYHEQFFGPGTRLTVL.

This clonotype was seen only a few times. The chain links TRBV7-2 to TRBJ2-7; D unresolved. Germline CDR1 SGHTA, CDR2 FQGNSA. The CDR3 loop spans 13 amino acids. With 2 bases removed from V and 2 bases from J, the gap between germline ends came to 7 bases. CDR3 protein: CASSLTLTYEQYF. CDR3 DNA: TGTGCCAGCAGCTTAACCCTAACCTACGAGCAGTACTTC.

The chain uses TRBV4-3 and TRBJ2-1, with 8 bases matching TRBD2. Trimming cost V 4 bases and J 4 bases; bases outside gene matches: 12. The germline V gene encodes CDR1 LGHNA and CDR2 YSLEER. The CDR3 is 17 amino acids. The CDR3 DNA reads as TGCGCCAGCAGCCGAATGAGCGGGAGTCCCATTTACAATGAGCAGTTCTTC. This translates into CASSRMSGSPIYNEQFF.

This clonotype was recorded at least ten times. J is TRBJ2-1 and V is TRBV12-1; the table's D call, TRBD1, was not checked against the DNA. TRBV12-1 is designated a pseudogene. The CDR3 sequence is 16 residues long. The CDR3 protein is CASSFAINRQGPKQFF. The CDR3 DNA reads TGTGCCAGCAGCTTTGCAATTAATCGACAGGGGCCAAAGCAGTTCTTC.

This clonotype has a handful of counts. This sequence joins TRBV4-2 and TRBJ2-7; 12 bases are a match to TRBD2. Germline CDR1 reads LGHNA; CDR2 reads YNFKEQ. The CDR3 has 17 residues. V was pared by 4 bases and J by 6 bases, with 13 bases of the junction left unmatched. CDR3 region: CASSLNGLAGTTVEQYF. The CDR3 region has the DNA TGTGCCAGCAGCCTAAATGGACTAGCGGGAACCACCGTCGAGCAGTACTTC.

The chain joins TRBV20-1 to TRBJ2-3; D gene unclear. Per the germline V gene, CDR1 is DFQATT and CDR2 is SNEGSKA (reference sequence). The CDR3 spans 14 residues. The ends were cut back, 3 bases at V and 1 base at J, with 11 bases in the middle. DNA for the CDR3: TGCAGTGCTAGTGCACGCCCTGGCACAGATACGCAGTATTTT. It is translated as CSASARPGTDTQYF.

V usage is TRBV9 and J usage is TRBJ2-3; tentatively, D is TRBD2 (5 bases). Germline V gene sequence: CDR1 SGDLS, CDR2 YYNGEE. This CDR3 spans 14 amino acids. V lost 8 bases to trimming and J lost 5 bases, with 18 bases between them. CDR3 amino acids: CASSRIIEGDTQYF. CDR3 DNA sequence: TGTGCCAGTTCCAGGATCATCGAGGGAGATACGCAGTATTTT. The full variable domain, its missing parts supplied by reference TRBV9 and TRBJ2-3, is DSGVTQTPKHLITATGQRVTLRCSPRSGDLSVYWYQQSLDQGLQFLIQYYNGEERAKGNILERFSAQQFPDLHSELNLSSLELGDSALYFCASSRIIEGDTQYFGPGTRLTVL.

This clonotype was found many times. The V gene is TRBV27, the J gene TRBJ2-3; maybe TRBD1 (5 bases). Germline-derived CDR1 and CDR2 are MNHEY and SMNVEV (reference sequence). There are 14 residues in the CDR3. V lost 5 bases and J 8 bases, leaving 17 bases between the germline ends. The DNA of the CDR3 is TGTGCCAGCAGTCCCCGACAGACCTTCACTACGCAGTATTTT. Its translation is CASSPRQTFTTQYF.

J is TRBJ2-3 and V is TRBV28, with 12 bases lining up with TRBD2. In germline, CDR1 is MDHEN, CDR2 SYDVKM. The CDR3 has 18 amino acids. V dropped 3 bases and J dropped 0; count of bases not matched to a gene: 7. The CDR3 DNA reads TGTGCCAGCAGTTTCCGACTAGCGGGAGAGGCTAGCACAGATACGCAGTATTTT. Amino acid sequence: CASSFRLAGEASTDTQYF.

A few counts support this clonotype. In DNA form, the CDR3 reads TGTGCCAGCAGTCCTATCCTTCCCGGGAGGCCCTACGAGCAGTACTTC. Amino acids: CASSPILPGRPYEQYF. The rearrangement uses TRBV28 and TRBJ2-7; the match to TRBD2 covers 7 bases. V lost 5 bases and J lost 2; bases outside the gene matches: 12. Germline V gene data show CDR1 as MDHEN and CDR2 as SYDVKM. The CDR3 extends over 16 amino acids.

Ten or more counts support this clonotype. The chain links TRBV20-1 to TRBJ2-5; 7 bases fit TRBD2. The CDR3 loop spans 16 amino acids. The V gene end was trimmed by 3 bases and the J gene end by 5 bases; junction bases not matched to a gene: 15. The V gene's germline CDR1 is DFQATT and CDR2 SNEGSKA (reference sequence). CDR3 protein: CSARPERGNGRETQYF. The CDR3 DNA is TGCAGTGCTAGGCCAGAGCGGGGAAACGGCCGCGAGACCCAGTACTTC.

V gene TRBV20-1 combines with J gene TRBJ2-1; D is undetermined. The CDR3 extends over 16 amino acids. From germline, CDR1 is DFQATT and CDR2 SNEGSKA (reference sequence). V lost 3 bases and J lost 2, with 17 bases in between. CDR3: CSASVRIPVAYNEQFF. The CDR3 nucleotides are TGCAGTGCTAGCGTCCGGATCCCAGTGGCCTACAATGAGCAGTTCTTC.

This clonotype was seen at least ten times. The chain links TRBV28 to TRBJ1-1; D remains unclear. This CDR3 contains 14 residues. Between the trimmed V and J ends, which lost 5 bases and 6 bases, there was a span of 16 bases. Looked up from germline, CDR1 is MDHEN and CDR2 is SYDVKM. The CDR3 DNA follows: TGTGCCAGCAGTCCCGTCAGCCTGGGAGCTGAAGCTTTCTTT. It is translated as CASSPVSLGAEAFF.

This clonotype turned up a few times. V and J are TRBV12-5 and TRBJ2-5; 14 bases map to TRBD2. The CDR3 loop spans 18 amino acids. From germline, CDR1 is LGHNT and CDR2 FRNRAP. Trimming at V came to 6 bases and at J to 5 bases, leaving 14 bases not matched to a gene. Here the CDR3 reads CASGNDKGLAGGRETQYF. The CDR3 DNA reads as TGTGCTAGTGGCAATGACAAAGGACTAGCGGGAGGTAGGGAGACCCAGTACTTC.

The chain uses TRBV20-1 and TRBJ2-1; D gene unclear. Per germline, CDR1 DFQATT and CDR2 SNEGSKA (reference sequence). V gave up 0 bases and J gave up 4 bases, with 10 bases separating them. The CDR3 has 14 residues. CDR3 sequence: CSAREGTRYNEQFF. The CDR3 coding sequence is TGCAGTGCTAGAGAAGGAACGCGGTACAATGAGCAGTTCTTC.

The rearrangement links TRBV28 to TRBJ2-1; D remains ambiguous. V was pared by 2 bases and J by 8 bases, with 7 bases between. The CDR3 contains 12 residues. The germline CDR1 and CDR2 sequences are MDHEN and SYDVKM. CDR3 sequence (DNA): TGTGCCAGCAGTTTAATTTGGGATGAGCAGTTCTTC. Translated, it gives CASSLIWDEQFF.

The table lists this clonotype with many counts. CDR3 sequence: CASSRNQPQHF. The CDR3, as DNA: TGTGCCAGCAGCCGAAATCAGCCCCAGCATTTT. V usage is TRBV6-6 and J usage is TRBJ1-5, with no clear D. Germline V gene lookup returns CDR1 MNHNY and CDR2 SVGAGI (reference sequence). V was clipped by 6 bases and J by 4 bases, with 4 bases between them. CDR3 size: 11 residues.

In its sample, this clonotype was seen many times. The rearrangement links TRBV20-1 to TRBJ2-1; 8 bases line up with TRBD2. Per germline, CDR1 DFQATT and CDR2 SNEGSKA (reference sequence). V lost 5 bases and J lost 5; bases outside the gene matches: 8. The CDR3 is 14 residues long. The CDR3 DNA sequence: TGCAGTGCTCGCCCCGGGGGGGGCCACAATGAGCAGTTCTTC. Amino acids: CSARPGGGHNEQFF.

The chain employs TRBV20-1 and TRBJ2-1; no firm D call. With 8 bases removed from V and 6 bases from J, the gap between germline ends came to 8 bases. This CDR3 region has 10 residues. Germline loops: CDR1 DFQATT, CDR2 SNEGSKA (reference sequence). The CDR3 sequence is CSLIVNEQFF. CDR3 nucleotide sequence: TGCAGTCTTATTGTCAATGAGCAGTTCTTC.

CDR3 residues: CASSHTPMNTEAFF. CDR3 coding DNA: TGTGCCAGCAGCCACACTCCCATGAACACTGAAGCTTTCTTT. The chain is built from TRBV6-1 and TRBJ1-1, with D hard to call. Germline V gene sequence: CDR1 MNHNS, CDR2 SASEGT. Trimming shortened V by 6 bases and J by 0 bases, and 11 bases separated the two germline ends. The length of the CDR3 is 14 residues.